These 3 T cell receptor beta chains were sequenced from one sample in a study of CD4 T cells in relation to SARS-CoV-2 and coronaviruses. CD4+ T cells from unexposed donors were obtained before the COVID-19 pandemic (2011-2018). Measured with immunoSEQ multiplex PCR; TCRdb has only the in-frame clones, and not every one. Of about 68,000 clones in the sample, roughly 93% are singletons; the top ten hold 0.23%. The sequenced material came from naive CD4+ T cells from PBMCs. Subset indicated: naive CD4+ T cells isolated by negative enrichment. The receptors were gathered from a human donor in good health.

The V gene is TRBV11-3, the J gene TRBJ2-3; D is perhaps TRBD2 (5 bases). The CDR3 is made up of 14 amino acids. The V end was cut by 5 bases, the J end by 2 bases, with 11 bases between. Per germline, CDR1 SGHNT and CDR2 YENEEA. DNA for the CDR3: TGTGCCAGCAGCCGGGGTCCCGACACAGATACGCAGTATTTT. The encoded protein is CASSRGPDTDTQYF.

The V gene is TRBV30, the J gene TRBJ1-2; D is perhaps TRBD1 (6 bases). Germline V gene data show CDR1 as GTSNPN and CDR2 as SVGIG (reference sequence). V was cut by 0 bases and J by 1 base, with 18 bases left in between. The CDR3 consists of 17 residues. In DNA, the CDR3 is TGTGCCTGGAGTGTAACAGGGTGGCAGGAGGGTAACTATGGCTACACCTTC. Its protein is CAWSVTGWQEGNYGYTF.

In its sample, this clone was seen once. This rearrangement joins TRBV18 to TRBJ1-6, with 9 bases that match TRBD1. Losses at the gene ends were 1 base for V and 7 bases for J; bases not matched to a gene: 5. This CDR3 is 16 amino acids long. Germline lookup yields CDR1 KGHSH and CDR2 LQKENI. The CDR3 DNA reads TGTGCCAGCTCACCACTCGACAGGGGGACCAATTCACCCCTCCACTTT. Translated: CASSPLDRGTNSPLHF. The full variable domain, with the rest looked up from reference TRBV18 and TRBJ1-6, is NAGVMQNPRHLVRRRGQEARLRCSPMKGHSHVYWYRQLPEEGLKFMVYLQKENIIDESGMPKERFSAEFPKEGPSILRIQQVVRGDSAAYFCASSPLDRGTNSPLHFGNGTRLTVT.